The sequence of this T cell receptor (beta chain) was determined in a study of T cell repertoires in cytomegalovirus infection. This clonotype was observed a few times. Its antigen is currently unknown. MiXCR was run by TCRdb on the reads, yielding one entry per CDR3 protein. The repertoire has approximately 730,000 distinct CDR3 sequences, roughly 33% of them found once; the top ten carry 15% to 20%. The receptor was derived from a human donor in good health (CMV status not recorded). Some clones in this sample may be carry-over from other donors' samples. The sequencing here drew on cultured PBMCs, taken from culture after CMV antigen stimulation.

The chain's CDR3 is CAISDTASGELFF. Here the CDR3 DNA reads TGTGCCATCAGTGACACCGCGTCCGGGGAGCTGTTTTTT. The chain combines TRBV10-3 with TRBJ2-2; D remains unclear. Trimming stripped 3 bases from V and 6 bases from J, with 8 bases between. The CDR3 has 13 residues. Germline CDR1 and CDR2: ENHRY and SYGVKD.